This T cell receptor beta chain is drawn from a study of T cells in Graves' hyperthyroidism and ophthalmopathy. Germline V gene lookup returns CDR1 MNHEY and CDR2 SVGAGI. This CDR3 contains 18 residues. Trimming took off 0 bases at V and 4 bases at J, with 19 bases between the two ends. TCR beta CDR3 sequences were amplified from RNA transcripts. Initially, a first-round RT-PCR of the TCR CDR3 employed the HTBI primer set. TCRdb fed the multiplex PCR reads into MiXCR, producing one record per CDR3 protein. The data show more than 600,000 distinct CDR3 sequences, around 17% seen once. The receptor's source is a man younger than 30 with Graves' hyperthyroidism. The sequenced material came from blood. The chain couples TRBV6-5 to TRBJ2-1, with a tentative D call TRBD1 (6 bases). The CDR3, as DNA: TGTGCCAGCAGTTACTCTTTTCCTGGGGACAACCAATACAATGAGCAGTTCTTC. Amino acid sequence: CASSYSFPGDNQYNEQFF.